The 18 T cell receptor beta chains below were found in one sample sequenced in a study of cytomegalovirus exposure and HLA in healthy donors. 13 Jbeta primers and 60 Vbeta primers were used for the PCR. Clones were read by immunoSEQ multiplex PCR, and TCRdb kept only the in-frame ones, dropping some. The repertoire consists of 55,000 or so clones, with 70% to 85% occurring once and the leading ten covering roughly 3.1%. The specimen sequenced was PBMCs. The receptors derive from a man between 50 and 59 years old in good health and CMV-seronegative.

The rearrangement links TRBV2 to TRBJ1-3; 9 bases align to TRBD1. Germline assignment: CDR1 SNHLY and CDR2 FYNNEI. The J segment lost 4 bases and the V segment lost 0 bases, leaving 7 bases of the junction unmatched. The CDR3 is 17 amino acids. Written as DNA, the CDR3 is TGTGCCAGCAGTGAAGCGCAAGGACAGGGGTCCGGAAACACCATATATTTT. Protein sequence: CASSEAQGQGSGNTIYF.

The J gene is TRBJ1-2, the V gene TRBV4-1; 9 bases are shared with TRBD1. Germline values: CDR1 MGHRA, CDR2 YSYEKL. Losses at the gene ends were 2 bases for V and 8 bases for J; bases not matched to a gene: 9. The CDR3 totals 15 residues. Here the CDR3 reads CASSQFFRDREGYTF. CDR3 DNA: TGCGCCAGCAGCCAATTCTTTCGGGACAGGGAAGGCTACACCTTC.

This clone was counted between two and nine times. This chain uses TRBV2 with TRBJ1-4; D is perhaps TRBD1 (6 bases). Trimming took 0 bases from V and 8 from J, leaving 16 bases between them. CDR3 length equals 16 residues. Germline CDR1 is SNHLY and CDR2 is FYNNEI. As DNA, the CDR3 is TGTGCCAGCAGTGAAGCTCCGCAGGGGTCGGGCGAAAAACTGTTTTTT. This codes for CASSEAPQGSGEKLFF.

The chain carries TRBV19 and TRBJ2-6, with 8 bases aligning to TRBD1. The CDR3 is 19 amino acids. The V segment lost 5 bases and the J segment 0 bases; nucleotides outside the gene matches: 12. Per germline, CDR1 LNHDA and CDR2 SQIVND (reference sequence). Here the CDR3 DNA reads TGTGCCAGTAGTCGCAAGAGGGGGACAGGAGGCTCTGGGGCCAACGTCCTGACTTTC. The encoded protein is CASSRKRGTGGSGANVLTF.

This CDR3 reads CAWSVPGLAAGELFF. The DNA of the CDR3 is TGTGCCTGGAGTGTTCCGGGACTAGCAGCCGGGGAGCTGTTTTTT. The J gene is TRBJ2-2, the V gene TRBV30; 9 positions agree with TRBD2. The CDR3 has 15 residues. Germline V lookup: CDR1 GTSNPN, CDR2 SVGIG (reference sequence). V gave up 0 bases and J gave up 6 bases; unmatched junction bases: 5.

This clone came up once. The chain carries TRBV19 and TRBJ2-1; TRBD2 is a possible D gene (6 bases). This CDR3 region has 15 residues. Germline V gives CDR1 LNHDA, CDR2 SQIVND (reference sequence). The V end lost 2 bases, the J end lost 6 bases, and 14 bases lay between the germline ends. The CDR3: CASSITGVLGNEQFF. As DNA, the CDR3 is TGTGCCAGTAGTATAACGGGGGTACTTGGCAATGAGCAGTTCTTC.

The chain has TRBV4-1 and TRBJ1-6; unclear D gene. The V and J ends lost 0 bases and 0 bases respectively, with 12 bases between them. Germline V gene data show CDR1 as MGHRA and CDR2 as YSYEKL. The CDR3 sequence is 18 residues long. The CDR3 spells CASSQDVATSSYNSPLHF. CDR3 nucleotides: TGCGCCAGCAGCCAAGATGTTGCTACGAGCTCCTATAATTCACCCCTCCACTTT.

This clone was picked up one time. The genes are TRBV4-1 and TRBJ1-4; maybe TRBD1 (6 bases). The CDR3 contains 13 residues. CDR1 is MGHRA, CDR2 YSYEKL, per germline. The V gene lost 3 bases and the J gene lost 8 bases, with 10 bases spanning the gap. As DNA, the CDR3 is TGCGCCAGCAGCCAGTTGACAGGAGAAAAACTGTTTTTT. It yields the protein CASSQLTGEKLFF.

This chain connects TRBV10-1 to TRBJ2-3; 8 bases line up with TRBD2. Trimming cost V 8 bases and J 3 bases; bases outside gene matches: 7. The CDR3 spans 14 residues. Per the germline V gene, CDR1 is WNHNN and CDR2 is SYGVQD (reference sequence). CDR3 protein: CASSGGIATDTQYF. The DNA of the CDR3 is TGCGCCAGCTCGGGGGGGATCGCAACAGATACGCAGTATTTT.

The chain combines TRBV2 with TRBJ1-1; the D gene is possibly TRBD1 (5 bases). CDR1 and CDR2 (germline): SNHLY, FYNNEI. The CDR3 loop spans 14 amino acids. V shed 6 bases and J shed 0 bases, with 11 bases lying between them. CDR3 coding DNA: TGTGCCAGCAGGTACAGGAACATGAACACTGAAGCTTTCTTT. Its translation: CASRYRNMNTEAFF.

This clone was detected once. This sequence joins TRBV7-2 and TRBJ2-5; a weak D match, TRBD1 (6 bases). CDR3 length: 14 residues. The germline CDR1 and CDR2 sequences are SGHTA and FQGNSA. With 5 bases removed from V and 1 base from J, the gap between germline ends came to 11 bases. The CDR3: CASSGWGPQETQYF. Here the CDR3 DNA reads TGTGCCAGCAGCGGATGGGGGCCCCAAGAGACCCAGTACTTC.

The V gene is TRBV11-2, the J gene TRBJ1-1; the D gene is possibly TRBD1 (5 bases). The CDR3 runs 15 residues. The germline V gene encodes CDR1 SGHAT and CDR2 FQNNGV. Trimming took off 5 bases at V and 0 bases at J, with 13 bases between the two ends. The CDR3 spells CASSPGGPVNTEAFF. The CDR3 region has the DNA TGTGCCAGCAGCCCGGGGGGTCCTGTGAACACTGAAGCTTTCTTT.

The chain has TRBV2 and TRBJ1-1; 7 bases are shared with TRBD1. Trimming took 8 bases from V and 5 from J; bases not matched to a gene: 5. Germline loops: CDR1 SNHLY, CDR2 FYNNEI. This CDR3 contains 12 residues. CDR3 DNA: TGTGCCAGCCACAGGGGTTGGACTGAAGCTTTCTTT. Translated: CASHRGWTEAFF.

This rearrangement joins TRBV6-6 to TRBJ2-2; possible D gene TRBD1, 6 bases. V was cut by 2 bases and J by 0 bases, with 7 bases left in between. CDR3 length: 15 amino acids. The germline V gene has CDR1 MNHNY and CDR2 SVGAGI (reference sequence). The CDR3 bases are TGTGCCAGCAGTTACGGGGGCTCGAACACCGGGGAGCTGTTTTTT. Translating gives CASSYGGSNTGELFF.

This chain joins TRBV2 and TRBJ1-1; possibly TRBD1 for D (5 bases). This CDR3 has 15 residues. Germline V lookup: CDR1 SNHLY, CDR2 FYNNEI. Trimming removed 8 bases at V and 0 bases at J, with 16 bases between. DNA of the CDR3: TGTGCCAGCTTTAGAGTCAGGGTAATGAACACTGAAGCTTTCTTT. Amino acid sequence: CASFRVRVMNTEAFF.

The rearrangement uses TRBV20-1 and TRBJ2-7; no clear D gene. V was shortened by 5 bases and J by 2 bases, with 7 bases between the two germline ends. The CDR3 sequence is 11 residues long. Germline CDR1 and CDR2: DFQATT and SNEGSKA (reference sequence). This CDR3 is CSAYLAYEQYF. The DNA of the CDR3 is TGCAGTGCTTACTTAGCCTACGAGCAGTACTTC.

The rearrangement joins TRBV5-1 to TRBJ1-1, with D perhaps TRBD1 (6 bases). Germline V gene data show CDR1 as SGHRS and CDR2 as YFSETQ. The CDR3 runs 16 residues. V lost 1 base to trimming and J lost 2 bases, with 15 bases between them. The CDR3 coding sequence is TGCGCCAGCAGCTTGTTAGGCAGGGGCCTTAACACTGAAGCTTTCTTT. This encodes CASSLLGRGLNTEAFF.

The chain is built from TRBV5-1 and TRBJ1-6; D not resolved. The CDR3 is made up of 14 amino acids. Germline lookup yields CDR1 SGHRS and CDR2 YFSETQ. V shed 0 bases and J shed 6 bases, with 7 bases lying between them. The CDR3 loop reads CASSLGVGNSPLHF. The CDR3 DNA follows: TGCGCCAGCAGCTTGGGCGTCGGTAATTCACCCCTCCACTTT.